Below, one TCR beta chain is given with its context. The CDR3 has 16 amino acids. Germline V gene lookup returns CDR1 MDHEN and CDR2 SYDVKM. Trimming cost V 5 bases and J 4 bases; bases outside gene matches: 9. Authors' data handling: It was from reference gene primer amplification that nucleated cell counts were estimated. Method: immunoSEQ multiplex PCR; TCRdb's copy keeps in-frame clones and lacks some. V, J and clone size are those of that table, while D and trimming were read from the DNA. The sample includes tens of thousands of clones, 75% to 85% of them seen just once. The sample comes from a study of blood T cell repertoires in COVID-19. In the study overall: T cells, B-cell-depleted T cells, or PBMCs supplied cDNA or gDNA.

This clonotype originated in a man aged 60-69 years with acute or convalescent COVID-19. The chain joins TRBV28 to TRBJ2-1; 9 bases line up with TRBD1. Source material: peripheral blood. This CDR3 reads CASSGTGGVKYNEQFF. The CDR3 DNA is TGTGCCAGCAGTGGCACAGGGGGCGTGAAGTACAATGAGCAGTTCTTC. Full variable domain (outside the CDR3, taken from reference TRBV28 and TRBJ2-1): DVKVTQSSRYLVKRTGEKVFLECVQDMDHENMFWYRQDPGLGLRLIYFSYDVKMKEKGDIPEGYSVSREKKERFSLILESASTNQTSMYLCASSGTGGVKYNEQFFGPGTRLTVL.